These 5 T cell receptor beta chains originate from one sample sequenced in a study of CD8+ T cells in alopecia areata (dated by TCRdb to 2016 to 2018). The library was obtained by the immunoSEQ multiplex PCR assay. RNA was extracted from all samples and reverse transcribed into cDNA, which served as template for TCR sequencing. In its TCRdb copy, this immuneACCESS table keeps in-frame sequences only and misses some clones. Where compared with another copy, unresolved V genes explain less than half of these, and the others have no known cause. Here the sample has some 180,000 clones; around 63% occur a single time. Together, the top ten hold approximately 1.7% of the sample. Interpreted using the paper, the time point label stands for: baseline before oral tofacitinib. This specimen consisted of CD4+ T cells sorted from blood, obtained at week 0. The receptors were gathered from a human donor with alopecia areata.

The V and J genes are TRBV10-3 and TRBJ1-1; 7 bases match TRBD1. This CDR3 spans 16 amino acids. Trimming took 4 bases from V and 7 from J; bases not matched to a gene: 15. Germline loops: CDR1 ENHRY, CDR2 SYGVKD. The CDR3 bases are TGTGCCATCAGTGGGGGGACAGTCGCACACCATTATGAAGCTTTCTTT. Its translation is CAISGGTVAHHYEAFF.

In its sample, this clone was seen once. The chain combines TRBV10-3 with TRBJ1-1; D is uncertain. The CDR3 has 12 residues. Between the trimmed V and J ends, which lost 3 bases and 9 bases, there was a span of 11 bases. Germline assignment: CDR1 ENHRY and CDR2 SYGVKD. The CDR3 bases are TGTGCCATCAGTGATTCAGTGACGAAAGCTTTCTTT. Translating gives CAISDSVTKAFF.

This clone was counted between two and nine times. The rearrangement joins TRBV25-1 to TRBJ1-2; 10 bases fit TRBD1. Germline-derived CDR1 and CDR2 are MGHDK and SYGVNS. With 5 bases clipped from V and 5 bases from J, the junction kept 5 bases outside the gene matches. CDR3 size: 14 residues. CDR3 nucleotide sequence: TGTGCCAGCAGTCCGCCGGGACAGGGGTATGGCTACACCTTC. Translating gives CASSPPGQGYGYTF.

This clone was counted a few times. The chain recombines TRBV6-5 with TRBJ1-2; D possibly corresponds to TRBD1 (5 bases). This CDR3 contains 15 residues. From germline, CDR1 is MNHEY and CDR2 SVGAGI. V was clipped by 6 bases and J by 7 bases, with 21 bases between them. CDR3 DNA sequence: TGTGCCAGCAGCCCGGCCCCAGGGTGGGCTACTGGCTACACCTTC. Protein product: CASSPAPGWATGYTF.

This clone has more than one count but fewer than ten. The chain combines TRBV19 with TRBJ2-1; 11 bases line up with TRBD2. The CDR3 has 21 residues. J lost 0 bases, V lost 4 bases, and 17 bases had no gene match. From germline, CDR1 is LNHDA and CDR2 SQIVND (reference sequence). DNA of the CDR3: TGTGCCAGTAGTACCCCAAGTTGGAGACTAGCGGGGCCGAGCTCCTACAATGAGCAGTTCTTC. As protein: CASSTPSWRLAGPSSYNEQFF. Drawing the rest from reference TRBV19 and TRBJ2-1, the complete variable domain is DGGITQSPKYLFRKEGQNVTLSCEQNLNHDAMYWYRQDPGQGLRLIYYSQIVNDFQKGDIAEGYSVSREKKESFPLTVTSAQKNPTAFYLCASSTPSWRLAGPSSYNEQFFGPGTRLTVL.